The next 9 T cell receptor beta chains were all read from a single sample in a study of blood T cell repertoires in COVID-19. TCRdb's copy holds only in-frame clones and misses some; the assay was immunoSEQ multiplex PCR. The sample lists fewer than 200,000 clones; approximately 74% were seen once. Sequenced input: peripheral blood. Receptor source: an elderly woman with acute or convalescent COVID-19.

This chain connects TRBV6-5 to TRBJ1-4; maybe TRBD1 (5 bases). Trimming took 4 bases from V and 8 from J, leaving 14 bases between them. The CDR3 spans 14 residues. Germline CDR1 and CDR2: MNHEY and SVGAGI. CDR3 coding DNA: TGTGCCAGCAGTTTCCCCCAGGGAAGCGAAAAACTGTTTTTT. Translation gives CASSFPQGSEKLFF.

The chain carries TRBV4-1 and TRBJ1-3, with D possibly being TRBD1 (5 bases). V was clipped by 4 bases and J by 0 bases, with 16 bases between them. The CDR3 has 17 residues. The germline V gene has CDR1 MGHRA and CDR2 YSYEKL. CDR3 nucleotides: TGCGCCAGCAGCCCGTTGGGGGGTAGGGGCTCTGGAAACACCATATATTTT. Translating it yields CASSPLGGRGSGNTIYF.

J is TRBJ1-5 and V is TRBV6-6, with 8 bases fitting TRBD1. CDR1 and CDR2 from the germline V gene are MNHNY and SVGAGI (reference sequence). This CDR3 has 17 residues. V lost 5 bases to trimming and J lost 3 bases; unmatched junction nucleotides: 12. In nucleotides, the CDR3 is TGTGCCAGCAGTCCCGACCCTAGGACAGGGTTCAATCAGCCCCAGCATTTT. Its protein is CASSPDPRTGFNQPQHF.

V and J are TRBV7-2 and TRBJ2-3; no definite D call. The CDR3 sequence is 12 residues long. In germline, CDR1 is SGHTA, CDR2 FQGNSA. Trimming shortened V by 4 bases and J by 6 bases, and 8 bases separated the two germline ends. As DNA, the CDR3 is TGTGCCAGCAGCTACGCGGCGGATACGCAGTATTTT. Translation gives CASSYAADTQYF.

This chain uses TRBV7-8 with TRBJ2-7; 12 bases are shared with TRBD1. CDR3 length: 15 residues. Trimming removed 2 bases from V and 7 bases from J; junction bases left unmatched: 6. Germline V CDR1 and CDR2: SGHVS, FQNEAQ. The CDR3 region has the DNA TGTGCCAGCAGCTTAACCGGGACAGGGGGCTGGGAGCAGTACTTC. Its translation is CASSLTGTGGWEQYF.

The V call is TRBV4-3, the J call TRBJ2-5; tentative D call: TRBD1 (6 bases). The CDR3 spans 15 residues. In germline, CDR1 is LGHNA, CDR2 YSLEER. V was cut by 0 bases and J by 3 bases, with 11 bases left in between. CDR3 in DNA: TGCGCCAGCAGCCAAGACCACCGGACAGAAGAGACCCAGTACTTC. It is translated as CASSQDHRTEETQYF.

The V gene is TRBV28, the J gene TRBJ2-1; TRBD2 might be the D (6 bases). V lost 7 bases and J 11 bases, leaving 24 bases between the germline ends. The CDR3 length is 15 residues. The germline gives CDR1 MDHEN, CDR2 SYDVKM. CDR3 loop: CASTPSVGAGNQQFF. The DNA for the CDR3 is TGTGCCAGCACCCCGTCGGTTGGGGCGGGAAATCAGCAGTTCTTC.

This sequence joins TRBV12-5 and TRBJ2-1, with TRBD2 identical over 9 bases. The trim removed 0 bases at V and 1 base at J, leaving 10 bases unmatched. This CDR3 has 19 residues. CDR1 and CDR2 from the germline V gene are LGHNT and FRNRAP. The CDR3 nucleotides are TGTGCTAGTGGTTTGGTGTTTGGAGTAGCGGGAGCGTCCTACAATGAGCAGTTCTTC. Translated, it gives CASGLVFGVAGASYNEQFF.

The chain uses TRBV10-1 and TRBJ1-1, with D possibly matching TRBD1 (5 bases). The CDR3 is 15 residues long. V was pared by 0 bases and J by 4 bases, with 12 bases between. CDR1 is WNHNN and CDR2 is SYGVQD in the germline V gene (reference sequence). The CDR3 DNA follows: TGCGCCAGCAGTGAGTCCTACACGGGGGGCACTGAAGCTTTCTTT. Its translation: CASSESYTGGTEAFF.